A single sample is the source of the 11 T cell receptor beta chains below, sequenced in a study of blood T cell repertoires in COVID-19. Measured with immunoSEQ multiplex PCR; TCRdb has only the in-frame clones, and not every one. Of 300,000 to 450,000 clones listed, 87% are singletons. The specimen was peripheral blood. The receptor source for this set is a woman aged 55-70 years with COVID-19, enrolled during active disease.

This clone has only one observation. The rearrangement links TRBV28 to TRBJ2-3, with D possibly matching TRBD1 (5 bases). The germline V gene has CDR1 MDHEN and CDR2 SYDVKM. This CDR3 spans 14 amino acids. V dropped 2 bases and J dropped 0 bases, with 6 bases sitting between them. The CDR3 spells CASSLGASTDTQYF. The CDR3 nucleotides are TGTGCCAGCAGTTTAGGGGCTAGCACAGATACGCAGTATTTT.

CDR3 residues: CASSQIGTGQLGYTF. As DNA, the CDR3 is TGCGCCAGCAGCCAAATCGGGACAGGGCAACTCGGCTACACCTTC. This chain uses TRBV4-1 with TRBJ1-2; 9 bases map to TRBD1. This CDR3 comprises 15 residues. The junction had 9 bases not matched to a gene; V was cut back by 2 bases and J by 8 bases. Germline CDR1 reads MGHRA; CDR2 reads YSYEKL.

The J gene is TRBJ1-5, the V gene TRBV19; D is uncertain. The ends were cut back, 6 bases at V and 1 base at J, with 22 bases in the middle. Germline V gene lookup returns CDR1 LNHDA and CDR2 SQIVND (reference sequence). The CDR3 extends over 18 amino acids. Here the CDR3 reads CASSLIRAKTGSNQPQHF. CDR3 nucleotides: TGTGCCAGTAGCCTAATTAGGGCTAAGACGGGAAGCAATCAGCCCCAGCATTTT.

In this sample, this clone turned up a few times. The chain recombines TRBV2 with TRBJ1-5; D call uncertain. The CDR3 totals 15 residues. Germline lookup yields CDR1 SNHLY and CDR2 FYNNEI. V shed 4 bases and J shed 9 bases, with 19 bases lying between them. CDR3 loop: CASSAESTLKWPQHF. CDR3 coding DNA: TGTGCCAGCAGTGCCGAGTCGACACTCAAATGGCCCCAGCATTTT.

The rearrangement joins TRBV19 to TRBJ1-1, with TRBD1 matching 9 bases. V trimming: 7 bases; J trimming: 5 bases; junction bases outside the gene matches: 8. CDR3 length: 14 residues. Germline values: CDR1 LNHDA, CDR2 SQIVND (reference sequence). DNA for the CDR3: TGTGCCAGTAACGGGGGACAGGGTAAAACTGAAGCTTTCTTT. Protein: CASNGGQGKTEAFF.

The V call is TRBV6-5, the J call TRBJ2-7; 7 bases align to TRBD2. CDR1 is MNHEY and CDR2 is SVGAGI in the germline V gene. This CDR3 has 15 amino acids. After removal of 5 bases from V and 0 bases from J, the junction contained 7 bases not matched to a gene. CDR3 coding DNA: TGTGCCAGCAGTCCGCGGGAGAGGAGCTCCTACGAGCAGTACTTC. It encodes CASSPRERSSYEQYF.

The chain couples TRBV4-2 to TRBJ1-1, with D tentatively TRBD1 (5 bases). Looked up from germline, CDR1 is LGHNA and CDR2 is YNFKEQ. There are 13 residues in the CDR3. Trimming left V 0 bases short and J 5 bases short, with 7 bases between. The CDR3, as DNA: TGTGCCAGCAGCCAAGACCAGGGAACTGAAGCTTTCTTT. Translated, it gives CASSQDQGTEAFF.

The count of this clone is one. The chain carries TRBV11-2 and TRBJ2-1; tentatively, D is TRBD2 (6 bases). From germline, CDR1 is SGHAT and CDR2 FQNNGV. The V and J ends lost 8 bases and 4 bases respectively, with 18 bases between them. CDR3 length equals 15 residues. Here the CDR3 reads CASARASGFYNEQFF. The CDR3 DNA sequence: TGTGCCAGCGCGAGAGCCAGCGGGTTTTACAATGAGCAGTTCTTC.

The V and J genes are TRBV25-1 and TRBJ1-6; TRBD1 matches at 9 bases. The CDR3 extends over 18 amino acids. Trimming removed 1 base from V and 7 bases from J; junction bases left unmatched: 11. Germline-derived CDR1 and CDR2 are MGHDK and SYGVNS. The CDR3 region has the DNA TGTGCCAGCAGTGAATGGGTCCGGGACAGGGCAACCAATTCACCCCTCCACTTT. It encodes CASSEWVRDRATNSPLHF. Using reference TRBV25-1 and TRBJ1-6 for the parts outside the CDR3, the full variable domain is EADIYQTPRYLVIGTGKKITLECSQTMGHDKMYWYQQDPGMELHLIHYSYGVNSTEKGDLSSESTVSRIRTEHFPLTLESARPSHTSQYLCASSEWVRDRATNSPLHFGNGTRLTVT.

The rearrangement uses TRBV7-2 and TRBJ2-7; 8 bases are shared with TRBD1. The CDR3 loop spans 17 amino acids. Germline CDR1 is SGHTA and CDR2 is FQGNSA. Trimming cost V 1 base and J 7 bases; bases outside gene matches: 15. CDR3 region: CASSLEAPGGLLSEQYF. Here the CDR3 DNA reads TGTGCCAGCAGCTTAGAGGCCCCAGGGGGCCTCCTTTCAGAGCAGTACTTC.

V and J are TRBV28 and TRBJ2-7; 12 nucleotides align to TRBD2. CDR1 is MDHEN and CDR2 is SYDVKM in the germline V gene. J lost 4 bases, V lost 7 bases, and 11 bases had no gene match. This CDR3 is built from 16 residues. This CDR3 is CASISLGLAGTYEQYF. The CDR3 DNA reads as TGTGCCAGCATCTCCCTCGGACTAGCGGGGACTTACGAGCAGTACTTC.